This passage covers 2 T cell receptor beta chains from one sample sequenced in a study of chemoradiotherapy in HPV16-positive cancers. The assay was immunoSEQ multiplex PCR, and TCRdb's table has in-frame clones only and misses some. The sample consists of about 3,200 clones, around 90% of them appearing once. The sequencing here drew on blood, taken from a patient who underwent chemoradiotherapy. All receptors come from a human donor with HPV-associated anogenital cancer.

Worth noting for this clone: The junction and the germline gene differ at one end; a read error may be behind it. The chain joins TRBV6-1 to TRBJ1-2; D gene uncertain. This CDR3 is 12 amino acids long. Per the germline V gene, CDR1 is MNHNS and CDR2 is SASEGT. The CDR3 sequence is CASSGAPPRSVF. CDR3 DNA: TGTGCCAGCAGTGGGGCCCCCCCAAGGTCCGTCTTC.

The rearrangement links TRBV6-4 to TRBJ2-1, with unresolved D. The CDR3 length is 13 residues. Germline CDR1 reads MRHNA; CDR2 reads SNTAGT. Trimming shortened V by 2 bases and J by 4 bases, and 6 bases separated the two germline ends. CDR3 loop: CASSDGSYNEQFF. The CDR3 DNA reads TGTGCCAGCAGTGACGGGTCTTACAATGAGCAGTTCTTC.